This TCR beta chain emerged from a study of T cell repertoires in cytomegalovirus infection. TCRdb processed the reads anew with MiXCR; each CDR3 protein has one entry. The table includes roughly 630,000 distinct CDR3 sequences, approximately 24% detected once. CDR1 is SGHRS and CDR2 is YFSETQ in the germline V gene. V lost 0 bases and J 0 bases, leaving 9 bases between the germline ends. The CDR3 contains 16 residues. The TCR sequence derives from a human donor in good health (CMV status not recorded). Some clones in this sample may be carry-over from other donors' samples. The sample consisted of CD8+ T cells from PBMCs. The chain is built from TRBV5-1 and TRBJ1-4; D unclear. The CDR3 loop is CASSLASGSTNEKLFF. The CDR3 nucleotides read TGCGCCAGCAGCTTGGCGTCAGGCTCAACTAATGAAAAACTGTTTTTT.